The rows below give T cell receptor beta chains drawn from one sample of a study of PD-1 blockade in classical Hodgkin lymphoma. Produced via immunoSEQ multiplex PCR; TCRdb's table is partial and in-frame only. The sample lists 20,000 to 25,000 clones, 72% seen once, with 1% to 1.5% in the top ten. The sample was CD4+ T cells from blood, taken before the fourth cycle of nivolumab. The source of these receptors is a human donor with classical Hodgkin lymphoma. Each CDR3 is given with its conserved first and last residue. Fields, in order: J gene, clone size, V gene, D gene, CDR3 protein, CDR3 DNA. D genes are given only for firm matches. Some rows have no size entry. The others give once, few or many, or a class for an expanded clone.

j_call: TRBJ2-3; clone_size: -; v_call: TRBV10-1; d_call: TRBD2; cdr3_aa: CASSDHGGAKDTQYF; cdr3_nt: TGCGCCAGCAGTGATCACGGGGGGGCCAAAGATACGCAGTATTTT
j_call: TRBJ2-1; clone_size: few; v_call: TRBV7-2; d_call: TRBD1; cdr3_aa: CASTAKTGDGEQFF; cdr3_nt: TGTGCCAGCACCGCAAAAACAGGGGACGGTGAGCAGTTCTTC
j_call: TRBJ2-5; clone_size: -; v_call: TRBV5-4; d_call: -; cdr3_aa: CASSYLFGKKNF; cdr3_nt: TGTGCCAGCAGCTACTTGTTTGGAAAAAAAAACTTC
j_call: TRBJ2-7; clone_size: once; v_call: TRBV19; d_call: -; cdr3_aa: CASSKDPIGEQYF; cdr3_nt: TGTGCCAGTAGTAAAGATCCGATCGGAGAGCAGTACTTC
j_call: TRBJ2-1; clone_size: -; v_call: TRBV12-5; d_call: -; cdr3_aa: CASGSDRGRVNEQFF; cdr3_nt: TGTGCTAGTGGTTCCGATAGGGGTAGGGTCAATGAGCAGTTCTTC
j_call: TRBJ1-2; clone_size: -; v_call: TRBV27; d_call: TRBD1; cdr3_aa: CASSRRDRGREGYTF; cdr3_nt: TGTGCCAGCAGTCGCCGGGACAGGGGGCGGGAGGGCTACACCTTC
j_call: TRBJ1-1; clone_size: -; v_call: TRBV7-9; d_call: -; cdr3_aa: CASSPDQGNAFF; cdr3_nt: TGTGCCAGCAGTCCTGATCAGGGGAATGCTTTCTTT
j_call: TRBJ1-1; clone_size: -; v_call: TRBV5-1; d_call: -; cdr3_aa: CASSLRPNTEAFF; cdr3_nt: TGCGCCAGCAGCTTGCGACCTAACACTGAAGCTTTCTTT
j_call: TRBJ2-4; clone_size: -; v_call: TRBV30; d_call: -; cdr3_aa: CAWSRDNLAKNIQYF; cdr3_nt: TGTGCCTGGAGCAGGGATAATCTAGCCAAAAACATTCAGTACTTC
j_call: TRBJ1-3; clone_size: -; v_call: TRBV10-1; d_call: -; cdr3_aa: CASSESHGSGNTIYF; cdr3_nt: TGCGCCAGCAGTGAGTCGCACGGCTCTGGAAACACCATATATTTT
j_call: TRBJ2-7; clone_size: -; v_call: TRBV5-1; d_call: -; cdr3_aa: CASSLVVRSSYEQYF; cdr3_nt: TGCGCCAGCAGCTTGGTGGTTAGGAGCTCCTACGAGCAGTACTTC
j_call: TRBJ2-2; clone_size: -; v_call: TRBV7-9; d_call: -; cdr3_aa: CASSLGARNTGELFF; cdr3_nt: TGTGCCAGCAGCTTAGGCGCCAGAAACACCGGGGAGCTGTTTTTT
j_call: TRBJ2-7; clone_size: -; v_call: TRBV5-6; d_call: -; cdr3_aa: CASSPGHPYEQYF; cdr3_nt: TGTGCCAGCAGCCCCGGACACCCCTACGAGCAGTACTTC
j_call: TRBJ2-2; clone_size: -; v_call: TRBV7-2; d_call: TRBD2; cdr3_aa: CASSLVGGAGELFF; cdr3_nt: TGTGCCAGCAGCTTAGTTGGGGGGGCCGGGGAGCTGTTTTTT
j_call: TRBJ1-3; clone_size: -; v_call: TRBV5-1; d_call: -; cdr3_aa: CASSLGGRPGNTIYF; cdr3_nt: TGCGCCAGCAGCTTGGGGGGCAGGCCTGGAAACACCATATATTTT
j_call: TRBJ2-5; clone_size: -; v_call: TRBV5-1; d_call: -; cdr3_aa: CASSLGGDQETQYF; cdr3_nt: TGCGCCAGCAGCTTGGGGGGGGACCAAGAGACCCAGTACTTC
j_call: TRBJ1-5; clone_size: few; v_call: TRBV2; d_call: TRBD1; cdr3_aa: CASSDYGQGAQPQHF; cdr3_nt: TGTGCCAGCAGTGACTACGGACAGGGGGCTCAGCCCCAGCATTTT
j_call: TRBJ1-5; clone_size: -; v_call: TRBV7-2; d_call: -; cdr3_aa: CASSPDSGRSQPQHF; cdr3_nt: TGTGCCAGCAGCCCGGACAGCGGTAGGAGTCAGCCCCAGCATTTT
j_call: TRBJ2-7; clone_size: once; v_call: TRBV19; d_call: -; cdr3_aa: CASSLEGFGRYEQYF; cdr3_nt: TGTGCCAGTAGCTTGGAGGGGTTTGGACGGTACGAGCAGTACTTC
j_call: TRBJ2-3; clone_size: -; v_call: TRBV9; d_call: TRBD2; cdr3_aa: CASSITSGGTVTQYF; cdr3_nt: TGTGCCAGCAGCATCACTAGCGGGGGGACAGTTACGCAGTATTTT
j_call: TRBJ1-1; clone_size: -; v_call: TRBV21-1; d_call: -; cdr3_aa: CASSNILGEEVGTEAFF; cdr3_nt: TGTGCCAGCAGCAACATTCTCGGTGAGGAGGTAGGGACTGAAGCTTTCTTT
j_call: TRBJ2-2; clone_size: -; v_call: TRBV28; d_call: TRBD1; cdr3_aa: CASIREGQALVGTGELFF; cdr3_nt: TGTGCCAGCATCCGAGAGGGACAGGCGCTAGTGGGTACCGGGGAGCTGTTTTTT
j_call: TRBJ1-1; clone_size: -; v_call: TRBV7-9; d_call: -; cdr3_aa: CASSLGTVNTEAFF; cdr3_nt: TGTGCCAGCAGCTTAGGGACAGTTAACACTGAAGCTTTCTTT